The T cell receptor (beta chain) described here comes from a study of immune characterization of retroperitoneal liposarcoma. CDR3 length: 15 amino acids. V was pared by 2 bases and J by 4 bases, with 6 bases of the junction left unmatched. Each CDR3 protein gets one entry after TCRdb re-called the PCR reads with MiXCR. The sample includes some 2,900 distinct CDR3 sequences, 45% to 50% of them seen just once. The rearrangement joins TRBV12-3 or TRBV12-4 to TRBJ2-3; 7 nucleotides line up with TRBD2. This receptor was identified in a male donor with retroperitoneal liposarcoma. Sequencing was performed on tumor tissue. In nucleotides, the CDR3 is TGTGCCAGCAGTTTAAGAGGAGCGGGATCAGATACGCAGTATTTT. Protein: CASSLRGAGSDTQYF.